The 26 T cell receptor beta chains below all came from one sample that was sequenced in a study of shared clonotypes between healthy human individuals (dated by TCRdb to the early 2020s). CD8 naive samples were obtained by positive selection for CCR7 among CD45RO-negative cells, yielding a CD45RA+CCR7+ population from which TemRA cells were excluded. Library construction relied on the immunoSEQ multiplex PCR assay. TCRdb re-hosts the immuneACCESS table, in-frame sequences only. Its copies lack some clones; in the studies checked, an unresolved V gene accounts for under half of them, and the cause for the rest is not known. A total of roughly 2,000,000 clones appear in this sample, roughly 93% of them only once. Around 1.8% of the sample belongs to the ten largest clones. The specimen was naive CD8+ T cells from PBMCs. The cell subset or site label, read with the paper, signifies: CD45RA+CCR7+. These receptors all stem from a man younger than 30 in good health. Some clones in this sample may be carry-over from other donors' samples.

The chain combines TRBV10-3 with TRBJ1-1, with D maybe TRBD1 (5 bases). From germline, CDR1 is ENHRY and CDR2 SYGVKD. V gave up 9 bases and J gave up 2 bases, with 16 bases separating them. The CDR3 totals 14 residues. The CDR3 bases are TGTGCCATAGCAGGGCAGGTGTCTAACACTGAAGCTTTCTTT. Translating gives CAIAGQVSNTEAFF.

The chain uses TRBV5-8 and TRBJ2-2; D is undetermined. V lost 1 base and J lost 3, with 4 bases in between. The CDR3 is 13 amino acids. Germline V lookup: CDR1 SGHTS, CDR2 YDEGEE. The CDR3 loop reads CASSLSYTGELFF. CDR3 nucleotides: TGTGCCAGCAGCTTGAGTTACACCGGGGAGCTGTTTTTT.

Only one count was recorded for this clone. This chain connects TRBV28 to TRBJ2-1; D ambiguous. This CDR3 comprises 16 residues. Germline values: CDR1 MDHEN, CDR2 SYDVKM. V lost 2 bases and J lost 1, with 12 bases in between. CDR3 bases: TGTGCCAGCAGTTTAAGGACGATTCAGTCCTACAATGAGCAGTTCTTC. It specifies CASSLRTIQSYNEQFF. The full variable domain, with the rest looked up from reference TRBV28 and TRBJ2-1, is DVKVTQSSRYLVKRTGEKVFLECVQDMDHENMFWYRQDPGLGLRLIYFSYDVKMKEKGDIPEGYSVSREKKERFSLILESASTNQTSMYLCASSLRTIQSYNEQFFGPGTRLTVL.

The chain combines TRBV7-9 with TRBJ2-5; 8 nucleotides align to TRBD2. J was trimmed by 1 base and V by 2 bases; bases with no gene match: 3. CDR3 length: 15 residues. The germline V gene has CDR1 SEHNR and CDR2 FQNEAQ (reference sequence). The CDR3: CASSLYGGAQETQYF. The CDR3 coding sequence is TGTGCCAGCAGCTTATACGGGGGGGCCCAAGAGACCCAGTACTTC.

This sequence joins TRBV6-5 and TRBJ2-2, with D maybe TRBD1 (5 bases). The CDR3 extends over 14 amino acids. Deletions cut 5 bases from V and 3 bases from J, with 10 bases between. Germline CDR1 and CDR2: MNHEY and SVGAGI. CDR3 sequence reads: CASSPQDYTGELFF. Written as DNA, the CDR3 is TGTGCCAGCAGTCCACAGGATTACACCGGGGAGCTGTTTTTT.

The genes are TRBV7-9 and TRBJ1-3, with D maybe TRBD1 (6 bases). CDR1 is SEHNR, CDR2 FQNEAQ, per germline (reference sequence). Trimming cost V 1 base and J 0 bases, with 10 bases left between them. This CDR3 region has 16 residues. CDR3 amino acids: CASSLGGDISGNTIYF. The CDR3 nucleotides read TGTGCCAGCAGCTTAGGCGGGGACATCTCTGGAAACACCATATATTTT.

The chain uses TRBV4-1 and TRBJ2-1; the match to TRBD2 covers 11 bases. The CDR3 runs to 18 residues. Trimming cost V 2 bases and J 5 bases; bases outside gene matches: 11. The germline gives CDR1 MGHRA, CDR2 YSYEKL. CDR3 nucleotide sequence: TGCGCCAGCAGCCAACTAGCGGGAGGACCTCGCCCCCACAATGAGCAGTTCTTC. Protein: CASSQLAGGPRPHNEQFF.

The V and J genes are TRBV7-9 and TRBJ2-2; 9 nucleotides align to TRBD1. Germline V CDR1 and CDR2: SEHNR, FQNEAQ (reference sequence). Germline trimming cut 5 bases from V and 0 bases from J; bases unmatched to any gene: 4. This CDR3 has 16 amino acids. The CDR3 nucleotides are TGTGCCAGCAGCCATCGGGACAGGGCGAACACCGGGGAGCTGTTTTTT. Its protein is CASSHRDRANTGELFF.

The J gene is TRBJ2-5, the V gene TRBV28; tentatively, D is TRBD1 (6 bases). Germline V gene lookup returns CDR1 MDHEN and CDR2 SYDVKM. This CDR3 has 16 residues. Deletions cut 6 bases from V and 0 bases from J, with 17 bases between. CDR3 protein: CASRTLRDTYQETQYF. The CDR3 DNA reads TGTGCCAGCAGAACCCTCCGGGACACATACCAAGAGACCCAGTACTTC.

This clone was seen only once. This chain uses TRBV27 with TRBJ2-7; 11 bases map to TRBD2. The CDR3 loop spans 16 amino acids. CDR1 is MNHEY, CDR2 SMNVEV, per germline (reference sequence). V shed 4 bases, J shed 3 bases, and the junction held 8 bases outside the gene matches. CDR3 sequence: CASSSGTSGAYYEQYF. CDR3 DNA: TGTGCCAGCAGTTCGGGGACTAGCGGAGCATACTACGAGCAGTACTTC.

The chain uses TRBV7-2 and TRBJ1-5, with D possibly TRBD1 on 6 matching bases. Germline V CDR1 and CDR2: SGHTA, FQGNSA. The CDR3 consists of 14 residues. Between the trimmed V and J ends, which lost 5 bases and 9 bases, there was a span of 17 bases. This chain's CDR3 is CASSQLQGPTPQHF. The DNA of the CDR3 is TGTGCCAGCAGCCAGCTACAGGGACCAACGCCCCAGCATTTT.

CDR3 region: CASSDLGSATNGYTF. The DNA for the CDR3 is TGTGCCAGCAGTGATCTGGGATCAGCAACGAATGGCTACACCTTC. The chain uses TRBV6-1 and TRBJ1-2, with D hard to call. CDR3 length: 15 residues. V was clipped by 3 bases and J by 6 bases, with 17 bases between them. Looked up from germline, CDR1 is MNHNS and CDR2 is SASEGT.

The chain carries TRBV7-9 and TRBJ2-7, with D maybe TRBD1 (6 bases). Germline-derived CDR1 and CDR2 are SEHNR and FQNEAQ (reference sequence). This CDR3 has 18 residues. Trimming pared 1 base from V and 2 bases from J, leaving 21 bases between. The CDR3 region has the DNA TGTGCCAGCAGCTTAGGTGAAGGGGGAAAGTCTAAAGCCTACGAGCAGTACTTC. It codes for CASSLGEGGKSKAYEQYF. Together with reference TRBV7-9 and TRBJ2-7, the CDR3 gives the full variable domain: DTGVSQNPRHKITKRGQNVTFRCDPISEHNRLYWYRQTLGQGPEFLTYFQNEAQLEKSRLLSDRFSAERPKGSFSTLEIQRTEQGDSAMYLCASSLGEGGKSKAYEQYFGPGTRLTVT.

Worth noting for this clone: This same CDR3 is encoded by further DNA sequences in the sample. The CDR3 reads CASSSRGGSYEQYF. DNA for the CDR3: TGTGCCAGCAGTTCCCGAGGGGGGTCCTACGAGCAGTACTTC. V usage is TRBV27 and J usage is TRBJ2-7; D is tentatively TRBD1 or TRBD2 (6 bases each). Per the germline V gene, CDR1 is MNHEY and CDR2 is SMNVEV (reference sequence). The CDR3 contains 14 residues. Trimming pared 4 bases from V and 1 base from J, leaving 11 bases between.

The chain is built from TRBV19 and TRBJ2-7, with D perhaps given as TRBD1 or TRBD2 (6 bases each). V was pared by 7 bases and J by 5 bases, with 15 bases between. The germline V gene has CDR1 LNHDA and CDR2 SQIVND (reference sequence). The CDR3 is made up of 13 amino acids. CDR3 nucleotide sequence: TGTGCCAGTACCAAGGGGGGTCCCAACGAGCAGTACTTC. Translation: CASTKGGPNEQYF. The complete variable domain, with remaining parts taken from reference TRBV19 and TRBJ2-7, reads DGGITQSPKYLFRKEGQNVTLSCEQNLNHDAMYWYRQDPGQGLRLIYYSQIVNDFQKGDIAEGYSVSREKKESFPLTVTSAQKNPTAFYLCASTKGGPNEQYFGPGTRLTVT.

The chain couples TRBV6-6 to TRBJ1-1, with a weak D call TRBD1 (6 bases). Germline lookup yields CDR1 MNHNY and CDR2 SVGAGI (reference sequence). The V end lost 7 bases, the J end lost 0 bases, and 18 bases lay between the germline ends. This CDR3 has 16 amino acids. The CDR3: CASTGPPDRLNTEAFF. In DNA form, the CDR3 reads TGTGCCAGCACCGGCCCCCCGGACAGATTGAACACTGAAGCTTTCTTT.

The V call is TRBV28, the J call TRBJ2-7; D gene unclear. The CDR3 totals 17 residues. CDR1 MDHEN and CDR2 SYDVKM come from the germline V gene. V lost 6 bases, J lost 0 bases, and 21 bases lay in between. The DNA of the CDR3 is TGTGCCAGCAGCCTGCCCCGGGCGTCGGAGAGCTCCTACGAGCAGTACTTC. Translating it yields CASSLPRASESSYEQYF.

As for this clone: One end of the junction does not line up with germline, which may come from a read error. The rearrangement uses TRBV28 and TRBJ2-7, with TRBD1 matching over 10 bases. CDR3 size: 16 residues. Per germline, CDR1 MDHEN and CDR2 SYDVKM. CDR3 in amino acids: CASSWGSTGGSDEQYF. CDR3 sequence (DNA): TGTGCCAGCAGTTGGGGCTCGACAGGGGGCTCCGACGAGCAGTACTTC.

The V call is TRBV7-9, the J call TRBJ1-4; D unresolved. The V gene lost 0 bases and the J gene lost 4 bases, with 12 bases spanning the gap. The germline V gene has CDR1 SEHNR and CDR2 FQNEAQ (reference sequence). The CDR3 runs 16 residues. The CDR3 loop reads CASSLAINRYNEKLFF. CDR3 DNA: TGTGCCAGCAGCTTAGCAATTAACCGGTATAATGAAAAACTGTTTTTT.

This chain links TRBV7-9 with TRBJ1-2; the D gene is possibly TRBD1 (5 bases). CDR1 SEHNR and CDR2 FQNEAQ come from the germline V gene (reference sequence). CDR3 length: 15 amino acids. V was trimmed by 1 base and J by 2 bases, leaving 11 bases between them. CDR3 coding DNA: TGTGCCAGCAGCTTAGATCGGGGGATCAACTATGGCTACACCTTC. This sequence encodes CASSLDRGINYGYTF.

With regard to this clone: The same CDR3 is also encoded by other DNA sequences in this sample. The chain couples TRBV11-2 to TRBJ2-7, with D perhaps TRBD2 (7 bases). V lost 5 bases to trimming and J lost 0 bases, with 14 bases between them. The CDR3 is 15 residues long. Looked up from germline, CDR1 is SGHAT and CDR2 is FQNNGV. For the CDR3, the DNA is TGTGCCAGCAGCCCAGGGGCTAGCGGCTCCTACGAGCAGTACTTC. Residues: CASSPGASGSYEQYF.

This clone was detected a few times. The rearrangement links TRBV7-8 to TRBJ2-7; 13 bases align to TRBD2. The V and J ends lost 4 bases and 3 bases, in that order; junction bases with no gene match: 6. Germline assignment: CDR1 SGHVS and CDR2 FQNEAQ. The CDR3 has 16 amino acids. This CDR3 reads CASSSGLAGSYYEQYF. As DNA, the CDR3 is TGTGCCAGCAGCTCGGGACTAGCGGGATCCTACTACGAGCAGTACTTC.

The rearrangement uses TRBV27 and TRBJ1-3; D call uncertain. CDR3 length: 15 amino acids. Trimming removed 6 bases from V and 0 bases from J, with 12 bases in between. Germline CDR1 MNHEY, CDR2 SMNVEV (reference sequence). The CDR3 spells CASRSGRSSGNTIYF. CDR3 nucleotide sequence: TGTGCCAGCAGGTCAGGACGGAGCTCTGGAAACACCATATATTTT.

The rearrangement links TRBV7-9 to TRBJ2-7; D gene uncertain. Deletions cut 5 bases from V and 7 bases from J, with 15 bases between. The CDR3 totals 13 residues. Germline V CDR1 and CDR2: SEHNR, FQNEAQ (reference sequence). The CDR3 reads CASSPTLPGEQYF. The DNA for the CDR3 is TGTGCCAGCAGCCCCACCCTCCCGGGTGAGCAGTACTTC. Drawing the rest from reference TRBV7-9 and TRBJ2-7, the complete variable domain is DTGVSQNPRHKITKRGQNVTFRCDPISEHNRLYWYRQTLGQGPEFLTYFQNEAQLEKSRLLSDRFSAERPKGSFSTLEIQRTEQGDSAMYLCASSPTLPGEQYFGPGTRLTVT.

This clone occurred once. The gene calls are TRBV27 and TRBJ1-4, with TRBD1 as a possible D gene (6 bases). With 5 bases removed from V and 3 bases from J, the gap between germline ends came to 16 bases. The germline CDR1 and CDR2 sequences are MNHEY and SMNVEV (reference sequence). The CDR3 has 16 amino acids. For the CDR3, the DNA is TGTGCCAGCAGTCTGACCAACAGGGCTGCTAATGAAAAACTGTTTTTT. Encoded protein: CASSLTNRAANEKLFF. Complete variable domain (other parts from reference TRBV27 and TRBJ1-4): EAQVTQNPRYLITVTGKKLTVTCSQNMNHEYMSWYRQDPGLGLRQIYYSMNVEVTDKGDVPEGYKVSRKEKRNFPLILESPSPNQTSLYFCASSLTNRAANEKLFFGSGTQLSVL.

The chain uses TRBV6-1 and TRBJ2-7; unclear D gene. V was clipped by 0 bases and J by 2 bases, with 11 bases between them. CDR3 length equals 15 residues. In germline, CDR1 is MNHNS, CDR2 SASEGT. This chain's CDR3 is CASSEARIRAYEQYF. The DNA of the CDR3 is TGTGCCAGCAGTGAAGCGCGAATTCGGGCCTACGAGCAGTACTTC.